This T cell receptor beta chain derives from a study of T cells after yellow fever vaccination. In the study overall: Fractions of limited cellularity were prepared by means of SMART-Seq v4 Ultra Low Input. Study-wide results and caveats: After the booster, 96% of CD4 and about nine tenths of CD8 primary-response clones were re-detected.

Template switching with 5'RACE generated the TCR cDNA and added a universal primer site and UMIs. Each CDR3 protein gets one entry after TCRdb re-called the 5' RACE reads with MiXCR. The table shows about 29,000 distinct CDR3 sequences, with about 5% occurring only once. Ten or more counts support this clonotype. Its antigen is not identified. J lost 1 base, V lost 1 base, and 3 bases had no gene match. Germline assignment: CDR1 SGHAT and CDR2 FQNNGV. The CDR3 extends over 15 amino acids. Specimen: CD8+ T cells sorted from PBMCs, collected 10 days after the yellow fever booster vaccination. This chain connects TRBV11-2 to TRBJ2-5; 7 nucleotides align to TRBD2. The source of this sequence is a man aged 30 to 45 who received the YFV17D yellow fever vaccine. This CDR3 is CASSLGLAAQETQYF. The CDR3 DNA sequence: TGTGCCAGCAGCTTAGGTCTAGCGGCCCAAGAGACCCAGTACTTC. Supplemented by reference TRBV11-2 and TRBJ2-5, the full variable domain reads EAGVAQSPRYKIIEKRQSVAFWCNPISGHATLYWYQQILGQGPKLLIQFQNNGVVDDSQLPKDRFSAERLKGVDSTLKIQPAKLEDSAVYLCASSLGLAAQETQYFGPGTRLLVL.